This TCR beta chain was sequenced during a study of vaccination and CD4 T cells after COVID-19. Study details: Some control cultures received a CEFX pool, which served as the positive control. Others received an HIV-1 Nef pool or no peptide. The study's findings and limits: Spike mono-reactivity was found in 304 of 307 vaccine-specific clones from convalescent patients.

V lost 0 bases and J lost 10; bases outside the gene matches: 3. Germline lookup yields CDR1 MNHEY and CDR2 SMNVEV (reference sequence). There are 15 residues in the CDR3. The treatment was: approximately nine-day PBMC culture with coronavirus spike peptide pools or control peptides (ViraFEST assay). Unexposed donor CD4+ T cells predated the COVID-19 pandemic, collected 2011-2018. Available cell numbers determined whether unexposed-donor CD4+ T cells were probed with SARS-CoV-2 S/N and four cold-coronavirus spikes. Researchers used the Oncomine TCR Beta short-read assay to sequence DNA from cultured CD4+ T cells. Genomic DNA was extracted from cultured CD4+ T cells. TCRdb independently ran MiXCR on the PCR reads; one entry per CDR3 protein. The sample contains roughly 10,000 distinct CDR3 sequences, 32% of which appear only once. There are a few counts of this clonotype. Its antigen is as yet unknown.

This chain connects TRBV27 to TRBJ1-6; TRBD1 matches at 10 bases. The TCR originated in a human donor in good health. Sequencing was done on a sample of CD4+ T cells from blood, cultured in vitro. The DNA for the CDR3 is TGTGCCAGCAGTTTATCGACAGGGGGCGGCTCACCCCTCCACTTT. This gives the protein CASSLSTGGGSPLHF.